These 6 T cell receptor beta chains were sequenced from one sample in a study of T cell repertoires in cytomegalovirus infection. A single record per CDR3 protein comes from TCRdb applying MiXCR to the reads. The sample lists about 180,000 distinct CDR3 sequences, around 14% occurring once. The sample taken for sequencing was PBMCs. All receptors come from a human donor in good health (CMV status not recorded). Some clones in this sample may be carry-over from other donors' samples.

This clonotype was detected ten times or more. CDR3 protein: CASSLGRTGDVDEQFF. Written as DNA, the CDR3 is TGTGCCAGCAGCTTAGGAAGGACAGGGGACGTCGATGAGCAGTTCTTC. The chain is built from TRBV11-2 and TRBJ2-1; TRBD1 agrees at 9 bases. The CDR3 runs to 16 residues. CDR1 and CDR2 from the germline V gene are SGHAT and FQNNGV. After removal of 1 base from V and 8 bases from J, the junction contained 9 bases not matched to a gene.

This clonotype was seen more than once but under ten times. The CDR3 is CAISESGQGRNTDTQYF. CDR3 coding DNA: TGTGCCATCAGTGAGTCGGGGCAGGGCCGCAACACAGATACGCAGTATTTT. The chain couples TRBV10-3 to TRBJ2-3; a possible D gene is TRBD1 (5 bases). The germline V gene encodes CDR1 ENHRY and CDR2 SYGVKD. There are 17 residues in the CDR3. Trimming took off 0 bases at V and 2 bases at J, with 15 bases between the two ends.

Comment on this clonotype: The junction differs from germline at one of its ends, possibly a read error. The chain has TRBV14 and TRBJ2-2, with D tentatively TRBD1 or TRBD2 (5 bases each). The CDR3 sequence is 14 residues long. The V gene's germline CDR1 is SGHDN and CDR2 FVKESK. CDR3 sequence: CASSQGRNIGELFF. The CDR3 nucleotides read TGTGCCAGCAGCCAGGGACGAAACATCGGGGAGCTGTTTTTT.

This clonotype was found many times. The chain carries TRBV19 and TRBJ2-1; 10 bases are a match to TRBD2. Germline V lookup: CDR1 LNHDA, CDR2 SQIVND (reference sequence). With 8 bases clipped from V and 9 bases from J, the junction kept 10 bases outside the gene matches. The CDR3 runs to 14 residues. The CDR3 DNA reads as TGTGCCAGTGAAAGGGCTAGCGGGAGAACTGAGCAGTTCTTC. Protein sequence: CASERASGRTEQFF. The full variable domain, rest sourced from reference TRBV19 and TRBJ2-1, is DGGITQSPKYLFRKEGQNVTLSCEQNLNHDAMYWYRQDPGQGLRLIYYSQIVNDFQKGDIAEGYSVSREKKESFPLTVTSAQKNPTAFYLCASERASGRTEQFFGPGTRLTVL.

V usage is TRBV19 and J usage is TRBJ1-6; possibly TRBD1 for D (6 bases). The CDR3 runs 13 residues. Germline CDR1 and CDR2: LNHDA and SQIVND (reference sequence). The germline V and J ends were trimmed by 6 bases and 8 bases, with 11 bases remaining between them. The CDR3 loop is CASRRGGDSPLHF. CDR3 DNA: TGTGCCAGTAGAAGGGGGGGTGATTCACCCCTCCACTTT.

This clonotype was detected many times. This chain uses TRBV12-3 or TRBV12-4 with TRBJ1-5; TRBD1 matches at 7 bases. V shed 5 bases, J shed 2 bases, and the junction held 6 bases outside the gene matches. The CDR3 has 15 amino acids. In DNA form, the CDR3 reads TGTGCCAGCAGTAAACAGGGGAGAGGCAATCAGCCCCAGCATTTT. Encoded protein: CASSKQGRGNQPQHF.